This TCR beta chain is from a study of blood T cell repertoires in COVID-19. The wider study: Sources were T cells, B-cell-depleted T cells, or PBMCs; the material itself was cDNA or gDNA.

V trimming: 4 bases; J trimming: 11 bases; junction bases outside the gene matches: 3. Germline V lookup: CDR1 LGHDT, CDR2 YNNKEL (reference sequence). This CDR3 contains 14 residues. In the authors' workflow: For nucleated cells, counts were estimated from reference gene primer amplification. TCRdb keeps only in-frame clones here, not all; method: immunoSEQ multiplex PCR. D and trimming were read from the DNA, whereas the V and J calls and clone size are those reported in that table. The sample yields about 330,000 clones, 75% to 90% seen once. Cohorts were based on clinical histories the participants reported. Resolution of symptoms, clearance, or two negative PCRs was present in recovered Cohort 3 donors.

The chain uses TRBV3-1 (or the pseudogene TRBV3-2) and TRBJ1-6, with 12 nucleotides matching TRBD1. The receptor's source is a man aged 25-45 years who had recovered from COVID-19. The sample was PBMCs or T cells enriched from blood (not recorded which). In nucleotides, the CDR3 is TGTGCCAGCAGCCTGGGGACAGGGGGCCCACCCCTCCACTTT. Protein sequence: CASSLGTGGPPLHF.